The 19 T cell receptor beta chains listed next were all sequenced from one sample in a study of response to subunit inactivated influenza vaccine. In TCRdb, the RT-PCR reads were re-called with MiXCR into one record per CDR3 protein. The sample comprises 650,000 to 700,000 distinct CDR3 sequences, about a sixth of which are singletons, and about 9.9% rests with the top ten. Sequences were derived from PBMCs from blood, sampled 12 days after vaccination. The receptors originated from a man in his fifties or sixties who received an inactivated influenza vaccine.

The chain recombines TRBV12-3 or TRBV12-4 with TRBJ2-7; D gene ambiguous. Between the trimmed V and J ends, which lost 4 bases and 2 bases, there was a span of 15 bases. The CDR3 consists of 15 residues. The CDR3 DNA is TGTGCCAGCAGTTCGGTCGTCGGCAGCGCCTACGAGCAGTACTTC. This codes for CASSSVVGSAYEQYF.

This sequence joins TRBV6-1 and TRBJ2-4; D uncertain. Germline CDR1 and CDR2: MNHNS and SASEGT. V was trimmed by 5 bases and J by 9 bases, leaving 14 bases between them. The CDR3 is made up of 13 amino acids. In DNA form, the CDR3 reads TGTGCCAGCAGTCCCGGACGCCGGGTCATTCAGTACTTC. Translated: CASSPGRRVIQYF.

This rearrangement joins TRBV6-1 to TRBJ2-7, with 10 bases lining up with TRBD1. This CDR3 contains 13 residues. From germline, CDR1 is MNHNS and CDR2 SASEGT. The J segment lost 6 bases and the V segment lost 8 bases, leaving 7 bases of the junction unmatched. CDR3 in DNA: TGTGCCAGCGGGCCGGGACAGGGGCGCGAGCAGTACTTC. It yields the protein CASGPGQGREQYF.

This clonotype came up a few times. J is TRBJ1-6 and V is TRBV5-1; 7 positions match TRBD1. The CDR3 contains 17 residues. J was trimmed by 2 bases and V by 4 bases; bases with no gene match: 9. Germline lookup yields CDR1 SGHRS and CDR2 YFSETQ. The CDR3, as DNA: TGCGCCAGCAGCCCGACAGGGCGTAATCCCTATAATTCACCCCTCCACTTT. This sequence encodes CASSPTGRNPYNSPLHF. The entire variable domain, with the rest obtained from reference TRBV5-1 and TRBJ1-6, is as follows: KAGVTQTPRYLIKTRGQQVTLSCSPISGHRSVSWYQQTPGQGLQFLFEYFSETQRNKGNFPGRFSGRQFSNSRSEMNVSTLELGDSALYLCASSPTGRNPYNSPLHFGNGTRLTVT.

This clonotype has ten or more counts. V is TRBV12-3 or TRBV12-4 and J is TRBJ1-2, with a weak D call TRBD1 (5 bases). V was pared by 3 bases and J by 5 bases, with 10 bases between. The CDR3 is 13 residues long. This CDR3 reads CASSFEGLYGYTF. For the CDR3, the DNA is TGTGCCAGCAGTTTCGAGGGACTATATGGCTACACCTTC.

The rearrangement joins TRBV6-5 to TRBJ2-1; a weak D match, TRBD2 (6 bases). Trimming took off 8 bases at V and 11 bases at J, with 13 bases between the two ends. This CDR3 contains 11 residues. Germline CDR1 and CDR2: MNHEY and SVGAGI. The chain's CDR3 is CASFMGGKQFF. In DNA form, the CDR3 reads TGTGCCAGCTTCATGGGGGGTAAGCAGTTCTTC.

This clonotype occurred a few times. J is TRBJ2-1 and V is TRBV7-2; D possibly corresponds to TRBD1 (5 bases). The CDR3 covers 14 residues. Germline loops: CDR1 SGHTA, CDR2 FQGNSA. Trimming removed 4 bases from V and 1 base from J, with 8 bases in between. The CDR3: CASSYTGSYNEQFF. CDR3 nucleotides: TGTGCCAGCAGCTATACAGGTTCCTACAATGAGCAGTTCTTC.

The chain couples TRBV18 to TRBJ2-5; 9 nucleotides align to TRBD2. Germline lookup yields CDR1 KGHSH and CDR2 LQKENI. This CDR3 contains 17 residues. The V gene end was trimmed by 2 bases and the J gene end by 1 base; junction bases not matched to a gene: 8. Here the CDR3 DNA reads TGTGCCAGCTCACCAGGGTTAGCGGGGGTCCTCCAAGAGACCCAGTACTTC. It codes for CASSPGLAGVLQETQYF.

The sample holds a few counts of this clonotype. This sequence joins TRBV6-5 and TRBJ2-5; 13 positions agree with TRBD2. CDR1 is MNHEY, CDR2 SVGAGI, per germline. The CDR3 covers 16 residues. V was pared by 3 bases and J by 2 bases, with 3 bases of the junction left unmatched. The CDR3 loop is CASSYATSGGQETQYF. The CDR3 DNA is TGTGCCAGCAGTTATGCGACTAGCGGGGGGCAAGAGACCCAGTACTTC.

This clonotype has just a few counts. The chain combines TRBV29-1 with TRBJ2-1; 11 bases are shared with TRBD2. Germline lookup yields CDR1 SQVTM and CDR2 ANQGSEA. The CDR3 runs 16 residues. Trimming at V came to 5 bases and at J to 1 base, leaving 7 bases not matched to a gene. The CDR3 loop reads CSVTPLAGASYNEQFF. The CDR3 region has the DNA TGCAGCGTTACGCCACTAGCGGGGGCTTCCTACAATGAGCAGTTCTTC.

V gene TRBV20-1 combines with J gene TRBJ1-6; no firm D call. Per germline, CDR1 DFQATT and CDR2 SNEGSKA (reference sequence). V lost 3 bases and J lost 5, with 14 bases in between. CDR3 length equals 15 residues. The CDR3 DNA is TGCAGTGCTAGGTCCATACCGGCACATAATTCACCCCTCCACTTT. Translation: CSARSIPAHNSPLHF.

V usage is TRBV10-3 and J usage is TRBJ2-1; 7 bases are a match to TRBD1. The CDR3 extends over 12 amino acids. The J segment lost 6 bases and the V segment lost 8 bases, leaving 4 bases of the junction unmatched. CDR1 is ENHRY, CDR2 SYGVKD, per germline. The CDR3 loop is CAIGTAPNEQFF. CDR3 bases: TGTGCCATCGGGACAGCGCCCAATGAGCAGTTCTTC.

This rearrangement joins TRBV20-1 to TRBJ2-5; 9 bases match TRBD1. Germline values: CDR1 DFQATT, CDR2 SNEGSKA (reference sequence). J gave up 0 bases and V 0 bases, and 2 bases lay outside the gene matches. The CDR3 totals 15 residues. CDR3 coding DNA: TGCAGTGCTAGAGACGGACAGGGGTACCAAGAGACCCAGTACTTC. Translating gives CSARDGQGYQETQYF.

The V and J genes are TRBV2 and TRBJ2-7, with TRBD2 matching over 10 bases. From germline, CDR1 is SNHLY and CDR2 FYNNEI. The CDR3 sequence is 15 residues long. Germline trimming cut 4 bases from V and 3 bases from J; bases unmatched to any gene: 6. As DNA, the CDR3 is TGTGCCAGCAGTGGTGGGACTAGCGCTAGCTACGAGCAGTACTTC. It codes for CASSGGTSASYEQYF. Full variable domain (missing parts from reference TRBV2 and TRBJ2-7): EPEVTQTPSHQVTQMGQEVILRCVPISNHLYFYWYRQILGQKVEFLVSFYNNEISEKSEIFDDQFSVERPDGSNFTLKIRSTKLEDSAMYFCASSGGTSASYEQYFGPGTRLTVT.

This clonotype was seen more than once but under ten times. The chain carries TRBV25-1 and TRBJ2-5, with D possibly being TRBD1 or TRBD2 (5 bases each). The CDR3 consists of 15 residues. The V and J ends lost 5 bases and 4 bases respectively, with 17 bases between them. CDR1 and CDR2 from the germline V gene are MGHDK and SYGVNS. For the CDR3, the DNA is TGTGCCAGCAGTAGTCGGGGCAGTCTGGGAGAGACCCAGTACTTC. It encodes CASSSRGSLGETQYF.

The chain links TRBV5-1 to TRBJ2-3; 11 bases map to TRBD1. The CDR3 has 16 residues. CDR1 and CDR2 (germline): SGHRS, YFSETQ. V trimming: 3 bases; J trimming: 6 bases; junction bases outside the gene matches: 9. The CDR3 bases are TGCGCCAGCAGCTCCCCTCCCGGACAGGGGGCTGATACGCAGTATTTT. This codes for CASSSPPGQGADTQYF.

V and J are TRBV7-2 and TRBJ2-7; D possibly corresponds to TRBD2 (5 bases). This CDR3 region has 14 residues. Germline lookup yields CDR1 SGHTA and CDR2 FQGNSA. The V gene lost 3 bases and the J gene lost 6 bases, with 15 bases spanning the gap. The CDR3 sequence is CASSFKVLGGEQYF. The CDR3 DNA reads as TGTGCCAGCAGCTTTAAGGTACTAGGAGGCGAGCAGTACTTC. Full variable domain (missing parts from reference TRBV7-2 and TRBJ2-7): GAGVSQSPSNKVTEKGKDVELRCDPISGHTALYWYRQSLGQGLEFLIYFQGNSAPDKSGLPSDRFSAERTGGSVSTLTIQRTQQEDSAVYLCASSFKVLGGEQYFGPGTRLTVT.

The gene calls are TRBV20-1 and TRBJ2-1, with TRBD2 matching 8 bases. V dropped 3 bases and J dropped 3; count of bases not matched to a gene: 7. CDR1 and CDR2 from the germline V gene are DFQATT and SNEGSKA (reference sequence). There are 15 residues in the CDR3. In nucleotides, the CDR3 is TGCAGTGCTAGGGCCCACGGGGGGGGCTACAATGAGCAGTTCTTC. It codes for CSARAHGGGYNEQFF.

The genes are TRBV10-3 and TRBJ2-7; 7 nucleotides line up with TRBD2. Germline V gene data show CDR1 as ENHRY and CDR2 as SYGVKD. The trim removed 4 bases at V and 1 base at J, leaving 7 bases unmatched. CDR3 length: 15 amino acids. The CDR3 sequence: CAISAAGGSSYEQYF. The CDR3 bases are TGTGCCATCAGTGCGGCTGGCGGGAGTTCCTACGAGCAGTACTTC.